This T cell receptor beta chain was documented in a study of PD-1 blockade in mismatch repair-deficient tumors. V lost 3 bases and J lost 4, with 15 bases in between. Germline V CDR1 and CDR2: LNHDA, SQIVND (reference sequence). The CDR3 runs 15 residues. Assay used: immunoSEQ multiplex PCR; TCRdb lists only in-frame clones, some missing. The sample includes around 39,000 clones, around four fifths of them seen just once. Mismatch repair deficiency was confirmed in all patients, by PCR or immunohistochemistry. The TCR sequence derives from an adult with mismatch repair-deficient cancer. The sample here was PBMCs, taken roughly 40 weeks after starting pembrolizumab. This chain joins TRBV19 and TRBJ1-1; D is undetermined. CDR3 bases: TGTGCCAGTAGTATGCGCGGGAGAGGAAGCACTGAAGCTTTCTTT. It is translated as CASSMRGRGSTEAFF.